This passage covers 25 T cell receptor beta chains from one sample sequenced in a study of identical twins. TCRdb re-derived calls from the 5' RACE reads in MiXCR, one entry per CDR3 protein. The table has hundreds of thousands of distinct CDR3 sequences, around 8.3% seen once. The same specimen was also included in a second study, on yellow fever vaccine responses in identical twins.

The sequencing input was PBMCs. The receptors come from a young woman in good health.

The rearrangement links TRBV20-1 to TRBJ2-1; TRBD2 aligns across 14 bases. The V gene end was trimmed by 5 bases and the J gene end by 4 bases; junction bases not matched to a gene: 4. Germline lookup yields CDR1 DFQATT and CDR2 SNEGSKA (reference sequence). This CDR3 is 15 amino acids long. DNA of the CDR3: TGCAGTGCTCCGACTAGCGGGAGGGGTTACAATGAGCAGTTCTTC. Translating gives CSAPTSGRGYNEQFF.

The chain combines TRBV5-1 with TRBJ2-5; 7 nucleotides align to TRBD1. Looked up from germline, CDR1 is SGHRS and CDR2 is YFSETQ. The length of the CDR3 is 14 residues. The V segment lost 4 bases and the J segment 5 bases; nucleotides outside the gene matches: 8. The CDR3 DNA reads as TGCGCCAGCAGCCCCCGGGACAGCAGTGAGACCCAGTACTTC. Its translation is CASSPRDSSETQYF.

The sample holds many counts of this clonotype. Mismatch with germline at one junction end may stem from a read error. The chain combines TRBV3-1 with TRBJ1-1; D uncertain. Germline CDR1 reads LGHDT; CDR2 reads YNNKEL (reference sequence). The CDR3 consists of 11 residues. CDR3 residues: CASSSIDRLLF. In nucleotides, the CDR3 is TGTGCCAGCAGCTCCATAGACCGCCTTCTCTTT.

This clonotype has a handful of counts. This chain links TRBV20-1 with TRBJ2-7; TRBD2 aligns across 9 bases. CDR3 size: 15 residues. Germline V gene sequence: CDR1 DFQATT, CDR2 SNEGSKA (reference sequence). With V trimmed by 8 bases and J by 5 bases, 16 bases remained unmatched. Here the CDR3 reads CSLHQGGRAVNEQYF. CDR3 DNA: TGCAGTCTCCACCAAGGCGGGAGGGCCGTAAACGAGCAGTACTTC.

This clonotype was seen at least ten times. This chain joins TRBV20-1 and TRBJ1-2, with 12 positions matching TRBD1. The CDR3 consists of 15 residues. In germline, CDR1 is DFQATT, CDR2 SNEGSKA (reference sequence). With 5 bases clipped from V and 5 bases from J, the junction kept 9 bases outside the gene matches. The CDR3 spells CSAWDRGRSGYGYTF. Here the CDR3 DNA reads TGCAGTGCTTGGGACAGGGGGCGATCTGGATATGGCTACACCTTC.

Many counts were recorded for this clonotype. The chain joins TRBV12-3 or TRBV12-4 to TRBJ1-2; D gene uncertain. The CDR3 is 12 amino acids. The V end lost 3 bases, the J end lost 4 bases, and 6 bases lay between the germline ends. The CDR3 reads CASSLGIYGYTF. In DNA form, the CDR3 reads TGTGCCAGCAGTTTGGGGATCTATGGCTACACCTTC.

This clonotype was seen ten or more times. CDR3: CASSGSTYNEQFF. The CDR3 bases are TGCGCCAGCAGCGGATCAACCTACAATGAGCAGTTCTTC. The chain employs TRBV5-1 and TRBJ2-1; D not resolved. Germline CDR1 SGHRS, CDR2 YFSETQ. V lost 4 bases and J 2 bases, leaving 7 bases between the germline ends. The CDR3 is 13 amino acids.

This clonotype was found many times. This chain connects TRBV4-3 to TRBJ2-1, with 7 bases lining up with TRBD2. The CDR3 length is 17 residues. The germline gives CDR1 LGHNA, CDR2 YSLEER. The ends lost 0 bases at V and 0 bases at J; junction bases unmatched: 5. CDR3 in DNA: TGCGCCAGCAGCCAAGATCCCGGCGGGAGCTCCTACAATGAGCAGTTCTTC. As protein: CASSQDPGGSSYNEQFF.

This chain uses TRBV5-1 with TRBJ2-3; 9 bases match TRBD2. This CDR3 region has 18 residues. CDR1 and CDR2 from the germline V gene are SGHRS and YFSETQ. The trim removed 1 base at V and 2 bases at J, leaving 11 bases unmatched. Here the CDR3 reads CASSLSPSSGVNTDTQYF. The CDR3 DNA reads as TGCGCCAGCAGCTTGTCCCCTTCTAGCGGGGTGAACACAGATACGCAGTATTTT. Variable domain in full (rest from reference TRBV5-1 and TRBJ2-3): KAGVTQTPRYLIKTRGQQVTLSCSPISGHRSVSWYQQTPGQGLQFLFEYFSETQRNKGNFPGRFSGRQFSNSRSEMNVSTLELGDSALYLCASSLSPSSGVNTDTQYFGPGTRLTVL.

J is TRBJ1-5 and V is TRBV4-1; 7 bases are a match to TRBD1. With V trimmed by 3 bases and J by 5 bases, 7 bases remained unmatched. The CDR3 runs to 15 residues. CDR1 and CDR2 from the germline V gene are MGHRA and YSYEKL. DNA of the CDR3: TGCGCCAGCAGCCAGCTACAGGGGATGTATCAGCCCCAGCATTTT. Residues: CASSQLQGMYQPQHF.

In its sample, this clonotype was seen a few times. V is TRBV29-1 and J is TRBJ1-4, with D possibly being TRBD1 (5 bases). This CDR3 comprises 15 residues. The V end lost 7 bases, the J end lost 5 bases, and 20 bases lay between the germline ends. Germline values: CDR1 SQVTM, CDR2 ANQGSEA. As DNA, the CDR3 is TGCAGCGCGACGAACATGGACACGGCGAATGAAAAACTGTTTTTT. Protein: CSATNMDTANEKLFF. Full variable domain (rest looked up from reference TRBV29-1 and TRBJ1-4): SAVISQKPSRDICQRGTSLTIQCQVDSQVTMMFWYRQQPGQSLTLIATANQGSEATYESGFVIDKFPISRPNLTFSTLTVSNMSPEDSSIYLCSATNMDTANEKLFFGSGTQLSVL.

V usage is TRBV28 and J usage is TRBJ1-2; D is perhaps TRBD1 (5 bases). Germline lookup yields CDR1 MDHEN and CDR2 SYDVKM. The ends were cut back, 2 bases at V and 4 bases at J, with 11 bases in the middle. The CDR3 has 14 residues. DNA of the CDR3: TGTGCCAGCAGTTTAGCAGGGTGGGGCTATGGCTACACCTTC. Protein: CASSLAGWGYGYTF.

This rearrangement joins TRBV9 to TRBJ2-7; D is possibly TRBD2 (6 bases). The germline gives CDR1 SGDLS, CDR2 YYNGEE. Trimming pared 0 bases from V and 2 bases from J, leaving 15 bases between. The CDR3 runs 16 residues. The CDR3 bases are TGTGCCAGCAGCGTAGCGAGTAGCGGTAAGCCCTACGAGCAGTACTTC. Translating gives CASSVASSGKPYEQYF.

This rearrangement joins TRBV28 to TRBJ1-2, with D possibly being TRBD1 (5 bases). V gave up 5 bases and J gave up 3 bases, with 13 bases separating them. The CDR3 loop spans 14 amino acids. CDR1 MDHEN and CDR2 SYDVKM come from the germline V gene. CDR3 residues: CASSARQNYYGYTF. CDR3 in DNA: TGTGCCAGCAGTGCCCGACAGAATTACTATGGCTACACCTTC.

This clonotype was picked up many times. The CDR3 DNA reads TGTGCCAGCAGATCAGGACAGGGGGCCACCGGGGAGCTGTTTTTT. It translates to CASRSGQGATGELFF. The gene calls are TRBV12-3 or TRBV12-4 and TRBJ2-2, with TRBD1 matching over 11 bases. This CDR3 comprises 15 residues. Germline trimming cut 6 bases from V and 4 bases from J; bases unmatched to any gene: 4.

At least ten counts were recorded for this clonotype. The genes are TRBV29-1 and TRBJ2-3; no definite D call. Germline V gene lookup returns CDR1 SQVTM and CDR2 ANQGSEA. The CDR3 extends over 14 amino acids. V lost 4 bases, J lost 0 bases, and 11 bases lay in between. This chain's CDR3 is CSVGGPTSTDTQYF. CDR3 coding DNA: TGCAGCGTTGGGGGTCCGACAAGCACAGATACGCAGTATTTT.

This chain links TRBV5-5 with TRBJ2-7, with 9 bases identical to TRBD1. V trimming: 5 bases; J trimming: 1 base; junction bases outside the gene matches: 7. The CDR3 is made up of 15 amino acids. CDR1 SGHKS and CDR2 YYEKEE come from the germline V gene (reference sequence). CDR3 sequence (DNA): TGTGCCAGCAGATACTTGGGACAGGGATCCTACGAGCAGTACTTC. It encodes CASRYLGQGSYEQYF.

The chain is built from TRBV27 and TRBJ2-7; possible D gene TRBD2, 6 bases. This CDR3 is built from 13 residues. CDR1 and CDR2 (germline): MNHEY, SMNVEV (reference sequence). V lost 6 bases and J 5 bases, leaving 14 bases between the germline ends. The CDR3 nucleotides read TGTGCCAGCAGACTAGCCTCGTTGGACGAGCAGTACTTC. It encodes CASRLASLDEQYF.

The chain couples TRBV25-1 to TRBJ2-7, with TRBD1 matching 7 bases. The germline V gene has CDR1 MGHDK and CDR2 SYGVNS. The CDR3 contains 14 residues. V gave up 4 bases and J gave up 3 bases; unmatched junction bases: 6. CDR3 sequence: CASSVQGRNYEQYF. CDR3 in DNA: TGTGCCAGCAGTGTACAGGGGCGTAACTACGAGCAGTACTTC.

J is TRBJ2-1 and V is TRBV14, with 7 bases lining up with TRBD1. Per the germline V gene, CDR1 is SGHDN and CDR2 is FVKESK. The V and J ends lost 4 bases and 2 bases, in that order; junction bases with no gene match: 5. This CDR3 comprises 15 residues. CDR3 sequence: CASSPRQGPYNEQFF. CDR3 coding DNA: TGTGCCAGCAGCCCTCGACAGGGTCCCTACAATGAGCAGTTCTTC. Full variable domain (missing parts from reference TRBV14 and TRBJ2-1): EAGVTQFPSHSVIEKGQTVTLRCDPISGHDNLYWYRRVMGKEIKFLLHFVKESKQDESGMPNNRFLAERTGGTYSTLKVQPAELEDSGVYFCASSPRQGPYNEQFFGPGTRLTVL.

This clonotype showed up just once. CDR3 DNA sequence: TGTGCCAGCAGCCCAGACGGGTATTCTGAAGCTTTCTTT. Translated: CASSPDGYSEAFF. The chain combines TRBV5-5 with TRBJ1-1, with D uncertain. The CDR3 sequence is 13 residues long. From germline, CDR1 is SGHKS and CDR2 YYEKEE (reference sequence). Trimming left V 4 bases short and J 6 bases short, with 13 bases between.

This clonotype was recorded many times. The CDR3 here is CASQIEEFAEAFF. The DNA of the CDR3 is TGTGCCAGCCAGATCGAGGAATTCGCTGAAGCTTTCTTT. The chain employs TRBV10-3 and TRBJ1-1; D is unresolved. This CDR3 has 13 amino acids. The V gene's germline CDR1 is ENHRY and CDR2 SYGVKD. Trimming took off 10 bases at V and 6 bases at J, with 18 bases between the two ends.

Note on this clonotype: Germline is not matched at one junction end, which may reflect a read error. The rearrangement uses TRBV18 and TRBJ2-1; 7 positions match TRBD1. From germline, CDR1 is KGHSH and CDR2 LQKENI. This CDR3 region has 15 residues. The CDR3 region has the DNA TGTGCCAGCTCACCAGTAAGGGACAGCTACAATGAGCATTTCTTC. This codes for CASSPVRDSYNEHFF.

The rearrangement links TRBV7-9 to TRBJ1-2; 10 bases line up with TRBD1. This CDR3 is built from 16 residues. The germline V gene has CDR1 SEHNR and CDR2 FQNEAQ (reference sequence). Trimming cost V 1 base and J 2 bases; bases outside gene matches: 4. The chain's CDR3 is CASSLVGTGVNYGYTF. Written as DNA, the CDR3 is TGTGCCAGCAGCTTAGTAGGGACAGGGGTCAACTATGGCTACACCTTC.

This clonotype was observed a handful of times. The chain recombines TRBV10-3 with TRBJ1-1, with 11 bases aligning to TRBD1. Trimming cost V 10 bases and J 1 base; bases outside gene matches: 2. Per germline, CDR1 ENHRY and CDR2 SYGVKD. The CDR3 contains 13 residues. The DNA for the CDR3 is TGTGCCACCGGGACAGGGGGGAACACTGAAGCTTTCTTT. Translation: CATGTGGNTEAFF.